Given below is one T cell receptor (beta chain) in context. Its antigen remains unidentified. The input lacks base qualities; no much larger clone sits a single base away. TCRbeta CDR3 regions were amplified from genomic DNA using the immunoSEQ Assay, a bias-controlled multiplex PCR. Concerning the study's data processing: Within the assay, amplification of reference gene primers was used to estimate how many nucleated cells each sample contained. To quantify the absolute abundance of each unique TCRbeta CDR3 rearrangement, sequence reads were collapsed and filtered. For each sample, productive Simpson clonality was calculated as the square root of Simpson's diversity index over productive rearrangements. TCRdb holds this immuneACCESS table with in-frame rearrangements only. Some clones are missing; in checked studies, unresolved V genes explain under half, and the rest has no known cause. The DNA gave D and trimming, while V, J and clone size come from that table. In this sample the table shows some 82,000 clones, over 70% of which occur a single time. Roughly two fifths of the sample is held by the ten biggest clonotypes.

The sample originates from a study of blood T cell repertoires in COVID-19 (dated by TCRdb to 2020 to 2022). In the study overall: Samples covering the acute and convalescent phases of COVID-19 were provided by collaborators in the United States, Italy and Spain. The prospective study material was composed of cDNA or gDNA derived from T cells, B-cell-depleted T cells, or PBMCs. Subjects who had been exposed to COVID-19, were actively infected with it, or had recovered from it provided the deeply sampled blood TCRbeta repertoires that made up the dataset. The repertoires were made available in a free public database intended to serve as a resource for research on the immune response to SARS-CoV-2. Samples were obtained from the ongoing ImmuneRACE study (first 160 participants) and from about 1,300 subjects provided by 6 global collaborators. The sample metadata nearly always contained a de-identified subject ID, COVID-19 status, age in years and sex. Where HLA class I and class II types were available, the types were taken from metadata supplied by the sample provider, not from assay-based typing. The paper's findings and limits, for the study overall: The quantity of clinical and demographic metadata differed by source and by participant and was supplied without curation.

The collaborating institutions used their own protocols to collect whole blood in K2EDTA tubes. For TCRbeta analysis, collaborator samples were shipped as frozen whole blood, as isolated PBMCs, or as DNA extracted from either sample type. Sequencing was carried out using peripheral blood. This TCR was recovered from a man older than 75 with active or convalescent COVID-19.

The sequence in DNA is TGTGCCAGCAGCCAGGGAAGGGGAAGCTCCTACAATGAGCAGTTCTTC. Translated, this gives CASSQGRGSSYNEQFF. This chain joins TRBV4-2 to TRBJ2-1; a weak D assignment points to TRBD1 (5 bases agree). V and J lose 3 bases and 0 bases, and a span of 12 bases separates them. As encoded in the germline V gene, CDR1 is LGHNA while CDR2 is YNFKEQ. The CDR3 spans 16 residues, from the cysteine through the phenylalanine. Of all the DNA, just the CDR3 is kept, 48 bases in frame from base 1.